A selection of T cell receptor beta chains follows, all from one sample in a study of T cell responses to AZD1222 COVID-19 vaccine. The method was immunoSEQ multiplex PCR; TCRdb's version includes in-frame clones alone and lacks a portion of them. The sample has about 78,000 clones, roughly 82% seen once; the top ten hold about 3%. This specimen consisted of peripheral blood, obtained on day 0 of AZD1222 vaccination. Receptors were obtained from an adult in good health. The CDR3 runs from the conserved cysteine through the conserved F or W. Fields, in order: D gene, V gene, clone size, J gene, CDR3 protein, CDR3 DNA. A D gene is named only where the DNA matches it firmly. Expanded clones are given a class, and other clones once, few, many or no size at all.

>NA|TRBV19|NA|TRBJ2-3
CASSIGGSTDTQYF
TGTGCCAGTAGTATTGGGGGAAGCACAGATACGCAGTATTTT
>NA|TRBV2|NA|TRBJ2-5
CASSGRETQYF
TGTGCCAGCAGTGGCCGGGAGACCCAGTACTTC
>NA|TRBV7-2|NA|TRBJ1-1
CASSPIRGGGSEAFF
TGTGCCAGCAGCCCCATCAGGGGCGGAGGGTCTGAAGCTTTCTTT
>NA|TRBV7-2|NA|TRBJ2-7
CASSAEGRGEQYF
TGTGCCAGCAGCGCCGAGGGAAGGGGCGAGCAGTACTTC
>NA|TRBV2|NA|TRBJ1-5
CASRLGLAGNQPQHF
TGTGCCAGCAGGCTGGGTTTGGCGGGCAATCAGCCCCAGCATTTT
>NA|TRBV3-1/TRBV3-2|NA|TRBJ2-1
CASSQDLAYNEQFF
TGTGCCAGCAGCCAAGATTTAGCGTACAATGAGCAGTTCTTC
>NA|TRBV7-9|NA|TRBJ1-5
CASSLSDFQPQHF
TGTGCCAGCAGCTTGTCTGATTTTCAGCCCCAGCATTTT
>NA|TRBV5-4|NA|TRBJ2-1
CASSPQALNEQFF
TGTGCCAGCAGCCCACAAGCGTTGAATGAGCAGTTCTTC
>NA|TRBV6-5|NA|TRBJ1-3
CASSPATLSGNTIYF
TGTGCCAGCAGTCCTGCCACCCTCTCTGGAAACACCATATATTTT
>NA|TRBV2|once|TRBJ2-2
CASSYRGYNTGELFF
TGTGCCAGCAGTTATCGGGGGTATAACACCGGGGAGCTGTTTTTT
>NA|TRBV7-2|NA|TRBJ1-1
CASSFQWGGNTEAFF
TGTGCCAGCAGCTTCCAGTGGGGGGGGAACACTGAAGCTTTCTTT
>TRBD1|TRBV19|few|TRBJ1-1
CASSNPYRGRAEAFF
TGTGCCAGTAGTAACCCCTACAGGGGTCGGGCTGAAGCTTTCTTT
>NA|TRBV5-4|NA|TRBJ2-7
CASSLEGLSHEQYF
TGTGCCAGCAGCTTAGAGGGCCTATCTCACGAGCAGTACTTC
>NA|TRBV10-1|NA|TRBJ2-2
CASSATGDNTGELFF
TGCGCCAGCAGTGCGACAGGAGATAACACCGGGGAGCTGTTTTTT
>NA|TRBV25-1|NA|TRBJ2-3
CASSVDGTTDTQYF
TGTGCCAGCAGTGTGGACGGAACCACAGATACGCAGTATTTT
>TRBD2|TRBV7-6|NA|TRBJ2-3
CASSLTSGVTDTQYF
TGTGCCAGCAGCTTAACTAGCGGGGTCACAGATACGCAGTATTTT
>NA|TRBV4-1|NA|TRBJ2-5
CASSPLHNWETQYF
TGCGCCAGCAGCCCCCTCCACAATTGGGAGACCCAGTACTTC
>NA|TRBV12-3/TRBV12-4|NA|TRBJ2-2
CASQETGELFF
TGTGCCAGCCAGGAGACCGGGGAGCTGTTTTTT
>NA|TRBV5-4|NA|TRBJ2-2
CASSPGAAAGELFF
TGTGCCAGCAGCCCTGGGGCCGCGGCCGGGGAGCTGTTTTTT
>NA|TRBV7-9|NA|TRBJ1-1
CASSSRNTEAFF
TGTGCCAGCAGCTCCCGGAACACTGAAGCTTTCTTT
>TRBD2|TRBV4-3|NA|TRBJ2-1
CASSRLAGVNLNEQFF
TGCGCCAGCAGCCGATTAGCGGGAGTTAATTTGAATGAGCAGTTCTTC
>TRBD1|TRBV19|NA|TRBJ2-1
CASSPNPGTVEQFF
TGTGCCAGTAGTCCCAACCCCGGGACAGTTGAGCAGTTCTTC
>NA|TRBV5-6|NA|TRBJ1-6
CASSRRLTDSPLHF
TGTGCCAGCAGCCGACGGCTTACCGATTCACCCCTCCACTTT
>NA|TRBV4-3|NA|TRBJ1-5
CASSQGFGGDQPQHF
TGCGCCAGCAGCCAAGGTTTCGGGGGGGATCAGCCCCAGCATTTT
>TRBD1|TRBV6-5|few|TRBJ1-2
CASRTFGQGNYGYTF
TGTGCCAGCAGAACCTTCGGACAGGGAAACTATGGCTACACCTTC
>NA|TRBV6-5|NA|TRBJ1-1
CASRPWTEQNTEAFF
TGTGCCAGCAGACCTTGGACGGAACAGAACACTGAAGCTTTCTTT
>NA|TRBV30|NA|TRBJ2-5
CAWLSSRLETQYF
TGTGCCTGGCTATCCTCGCGGCTGGAGACCCAGTACTTC
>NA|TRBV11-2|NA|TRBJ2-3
CASRGIRRGTDTQYF
TGTGCCAGCCGCGGAATCCGGAGGGGCACAGATACGCAGTATTTT
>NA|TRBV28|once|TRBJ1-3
CASTRGGGNTIYF
TGTGCCAGCACCCGGGGGGGAGGAAACACCATATATTTT
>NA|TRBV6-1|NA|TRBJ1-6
CASSEAPQGLEFYNSPLHF
TGTGCCAGCAGTGAAGCACCACAGGGTCTCGAGTTCTATAATTCACCCCTCCACTTT
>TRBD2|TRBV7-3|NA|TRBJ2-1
CASSLSGLAYDEQFF
TGTGCCAGCAGCTTATCGGGACTAGCTTATGATGAGCAGTTCTTC
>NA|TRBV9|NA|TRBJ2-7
CASSYRASSYEQYF
TGTGCCAGCAGCTACCGAGCCAGCTCCTACGAGCAGTACTTC
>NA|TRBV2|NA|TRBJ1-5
CAIRLPGGGNQPQHF
TGTGCCATCCGACTCCCGGGAGGGGGCAATCAGCCCCAGCATTTT
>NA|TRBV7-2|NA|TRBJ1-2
CASSLDSGNYGYTF
TGTGCCAGCAGCTTAGATTCAGGCAACTATGGCTACACCTTC
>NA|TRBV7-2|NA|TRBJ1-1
CASSSPSRGPGVFF
TGTGCCAGCAGCTCCCCCTCAAGAGGTCCGGGAGTTTTCTTT
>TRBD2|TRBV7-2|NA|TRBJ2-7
CASSGGLAGEYYEQYF
TGTGCCAGCAGCGGAGGACTAGCGGGAGAATATTACGAGCAGTACTTC
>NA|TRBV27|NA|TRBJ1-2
CASRLRGNYGYTF
TGTGCCAGCAGGCTGAGGGGAAACTATGGCTACACCTTC
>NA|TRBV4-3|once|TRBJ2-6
CASSQEPKGGSGANVLTF
TGCGCCAGCAGCCAAGAACCCAAAGGGGGCTCTGGGGCCAACGTCCTGACTTTC
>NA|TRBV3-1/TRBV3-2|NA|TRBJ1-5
CASSQDASNSPQHF
TGTGCCAGCAGCCAAGATGCAAGCAACAGCCCCCAGCATTTT
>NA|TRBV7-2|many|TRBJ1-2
CASSLTPPMDYTF
TGTGCCAGCAGCTTAACACCCCCCATGGACTACACCTTC
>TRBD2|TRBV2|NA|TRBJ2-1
CASSTRGGGRTSNEQFF
TGTGCCAGCAGTACCCGGGGGGGCGGGAGGACCAGCAATGAGCAGTTCTTC
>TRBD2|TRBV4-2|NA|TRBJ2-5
CASSQARLAGAGGETQYF
TGTGCCAGCAGCCAAGCAAGACTAGCGGGGGCCGGTGGGGAGACCCAGTACTTC
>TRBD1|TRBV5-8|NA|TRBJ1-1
CASSYQQGADTEAFF
TGTGCCAGCAGCTACCAACAGGGGGCGGACACTGAAGCTTTCTTT
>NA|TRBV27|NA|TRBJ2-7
CASSLYTDSYEQYF
TGTGCCAGCAGTTTATACACGGATAGCTACGAGCAGTACTTC
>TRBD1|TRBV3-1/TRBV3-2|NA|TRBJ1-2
CASSQGPGQGTGYTF
TGTGCCAGCAGCCAAGGTCCGGGACAGGGGACGGGCTACACCTTC
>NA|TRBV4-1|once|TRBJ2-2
CASSPRDGHTGELFF
TGCGCCAGCAGCCCCCGGGACGGGCACACCGGGGAGCTGTTTTTT
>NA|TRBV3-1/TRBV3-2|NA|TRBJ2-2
CASSHPSRPGPGELFF
TGTGCCAGCAGCCACCCAAGCAGGCCGGGGCCCGGGGAGCTGTTTTTT
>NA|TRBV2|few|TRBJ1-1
CASSGYTEAFF
TGTGCCAGCTCCGGCTACACTGAAGCTTTCTTT